This T cell receptor beta chain was documented in a study of T cell responses to AZD1222 COVID-19 vaccine. Sequencing used immunoSEQ multiplex PCR; TCRdb keeps in-frame clones, though not all of them. Of about 160,000 clones in the sample, roughly nine tenths were seen once. Study findings and constraints: Nearly half of spike-specific TCRs reportedly target variant regions that are unmutated in the B.1.351 and B.1.1.7 variants. Clonal diversity was possibly underestimated; the donors were predominantly white British and more often female. The breadth and depth of Spike-specific TCRs increased once two AZD1222 doses had been given. Without day 14 samples, only post-peak T cell repertoires were studied.

The junction had 7 bases not matched to a gene; V was cut back by 5 bases and J by 5 bases. Germline lookup yields CDR1 SNHLY and CDR2 FYNNEI. This CDR3 contains 14 residues. This clone has just a few counts. What it recognizes is unknown. The specimen comprised peripheral blood, sampled on day 0 of AZD1222 vaccination. The chain carries TRBV2 and TRBJ1-2, with 8 bases fitting TRBD1. This receptor was identified in an adult in good health. CDR3: CASSPGQGRYGYTF. CDR3 sequence (DNA): TGTGCCAGCAGTCCCGGACAGGGTAGATATGGCTACACCTTC.